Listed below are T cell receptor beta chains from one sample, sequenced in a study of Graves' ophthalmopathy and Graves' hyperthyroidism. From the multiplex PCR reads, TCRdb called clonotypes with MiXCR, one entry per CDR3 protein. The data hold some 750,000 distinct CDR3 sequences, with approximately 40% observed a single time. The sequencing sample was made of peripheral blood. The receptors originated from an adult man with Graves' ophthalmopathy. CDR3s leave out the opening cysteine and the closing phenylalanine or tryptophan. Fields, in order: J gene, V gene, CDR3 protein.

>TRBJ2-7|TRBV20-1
SARDIGRGSDEQY
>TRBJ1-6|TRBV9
ASSFRANSPLH
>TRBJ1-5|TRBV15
ATSRGGVLNQPQH
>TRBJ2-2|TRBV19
ASSTTSWTAGELF
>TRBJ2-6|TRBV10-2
ASSWQGSGANVLT
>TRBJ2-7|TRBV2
ASRRGTEFHYEQY
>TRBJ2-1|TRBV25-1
ASSKRKNGGDEQF
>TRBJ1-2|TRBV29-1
SVDRGGLYGYT
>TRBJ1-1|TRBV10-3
AISDTENTEAF
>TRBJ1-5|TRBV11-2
ASSRVGQGANQPQH
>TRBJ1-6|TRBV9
ASSREDSLNSPLH
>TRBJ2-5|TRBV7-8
ASSVGGGPPRETQY
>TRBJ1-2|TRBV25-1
ASAGTIGYT
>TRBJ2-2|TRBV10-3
AITANTGELF
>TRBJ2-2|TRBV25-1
ASSFPVLRGTGELF
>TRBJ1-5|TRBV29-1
SVEDVSNQPQH
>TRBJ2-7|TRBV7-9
ASSLAWGLLDEQY
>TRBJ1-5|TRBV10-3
ATQTGTLSNQPQH
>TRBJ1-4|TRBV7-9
ASSFDRSTNEKLF
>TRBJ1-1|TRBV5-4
ASSYLRGTGGEAF
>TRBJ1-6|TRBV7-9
ASSLTELGPLH
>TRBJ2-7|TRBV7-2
ASSLQGGYDEQY
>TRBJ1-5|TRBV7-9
ASSQQGINQPQH
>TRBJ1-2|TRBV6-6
ASSYWPRDSGYT
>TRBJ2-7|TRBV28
ASSIGSAGQY
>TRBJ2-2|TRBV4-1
ASSHMGTGELF
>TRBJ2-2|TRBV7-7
ASSGNFGGGMNTGELF
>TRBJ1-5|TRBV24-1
ATSRKDRRNQPQH
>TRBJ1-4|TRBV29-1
SVEEDRLNEKLF
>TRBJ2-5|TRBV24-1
ATSDRTDPQETQY
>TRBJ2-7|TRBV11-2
ASSLGPSENYEQY
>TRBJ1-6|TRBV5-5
ASSGAQVNSPLH
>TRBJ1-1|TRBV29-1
SLVQVMNTEAF
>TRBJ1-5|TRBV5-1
ASSFTPGGTEPQH
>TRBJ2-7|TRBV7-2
ASSQRKQGSYEQY
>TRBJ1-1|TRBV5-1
ASSLLQGSTEAF
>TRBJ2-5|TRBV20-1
SAPRSAIQETQY
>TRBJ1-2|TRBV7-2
ASSLDPKGYYGYT
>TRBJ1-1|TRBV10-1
ASSYRGDHGAEAF
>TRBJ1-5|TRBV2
ASSEGAGGPANQPQH
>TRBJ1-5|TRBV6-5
ASSSRQGNQPQH
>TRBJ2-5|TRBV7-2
ASSLDSGRAHETQY
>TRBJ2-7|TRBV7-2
ASSQTGTVSSYEQY
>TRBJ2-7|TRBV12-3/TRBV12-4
ATGLAMGGQQY
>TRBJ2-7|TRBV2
ASLGRNIIYEQY
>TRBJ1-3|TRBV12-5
ASSPHPFSGNTIY
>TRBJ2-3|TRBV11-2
ASSLATDTQY
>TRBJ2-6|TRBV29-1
SWDGRSGANVLT
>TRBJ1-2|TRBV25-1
ASSQDLSGYGYT
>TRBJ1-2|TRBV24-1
ASRGGKGYT
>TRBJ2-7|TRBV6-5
ASGAGPGYEQY
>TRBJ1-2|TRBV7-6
ASSLGAVDFYGYT
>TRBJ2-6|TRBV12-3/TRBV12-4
ASRLGTSGFSGANVLT
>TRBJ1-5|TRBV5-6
ASSLEQGTYQPQH
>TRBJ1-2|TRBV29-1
SIRTGYLT
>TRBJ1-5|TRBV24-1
ATSDTGTGGIQETQH
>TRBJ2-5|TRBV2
ASSEWELETQY